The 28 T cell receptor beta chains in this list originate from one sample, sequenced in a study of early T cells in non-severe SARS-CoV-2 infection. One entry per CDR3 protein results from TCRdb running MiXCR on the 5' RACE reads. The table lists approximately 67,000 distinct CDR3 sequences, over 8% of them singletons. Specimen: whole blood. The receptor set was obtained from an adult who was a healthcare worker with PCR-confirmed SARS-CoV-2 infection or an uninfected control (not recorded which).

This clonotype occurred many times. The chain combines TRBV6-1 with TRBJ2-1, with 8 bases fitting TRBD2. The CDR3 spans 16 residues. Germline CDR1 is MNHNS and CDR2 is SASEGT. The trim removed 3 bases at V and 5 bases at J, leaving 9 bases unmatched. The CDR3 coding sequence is TGTGCCAGCAGTGAGGAAGCGGGAGCTCCCCACAATGAGCAGTTCTTC. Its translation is CASSEEAGAPHNEQFF.

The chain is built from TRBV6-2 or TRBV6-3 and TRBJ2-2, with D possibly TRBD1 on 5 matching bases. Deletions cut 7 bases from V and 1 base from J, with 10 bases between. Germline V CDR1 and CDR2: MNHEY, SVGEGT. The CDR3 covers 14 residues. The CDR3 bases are TGTGCCAGCACCCAGGGAATGAACACCGGGGAGCTGTTTTTT. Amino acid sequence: CASTQGMNTGELFF.

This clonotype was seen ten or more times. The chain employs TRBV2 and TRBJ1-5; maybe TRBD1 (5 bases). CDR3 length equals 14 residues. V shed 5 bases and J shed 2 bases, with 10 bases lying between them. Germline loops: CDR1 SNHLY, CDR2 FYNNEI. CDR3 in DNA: TGTGCCAGCAGTAGGAGCAGGGGCAATCAGCCCCAGCATTTT. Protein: CASSRSRGNQPQHF.

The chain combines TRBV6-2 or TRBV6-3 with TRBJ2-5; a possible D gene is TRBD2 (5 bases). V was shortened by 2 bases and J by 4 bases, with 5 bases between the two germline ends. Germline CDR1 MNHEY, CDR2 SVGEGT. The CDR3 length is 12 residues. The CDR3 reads CASSYRGETQYF. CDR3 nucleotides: TGTGCCAGCAGTTACCGGGGAGAGACCCAGTACTTC.

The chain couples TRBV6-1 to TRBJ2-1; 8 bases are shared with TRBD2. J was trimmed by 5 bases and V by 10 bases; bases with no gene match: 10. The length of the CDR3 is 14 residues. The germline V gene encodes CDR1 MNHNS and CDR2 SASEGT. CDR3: CATSGSRGNNEQFF. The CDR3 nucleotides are TGTGCCACTAGCGGGTCCCGCGGTAACAATGAGCAGTTCTTC.

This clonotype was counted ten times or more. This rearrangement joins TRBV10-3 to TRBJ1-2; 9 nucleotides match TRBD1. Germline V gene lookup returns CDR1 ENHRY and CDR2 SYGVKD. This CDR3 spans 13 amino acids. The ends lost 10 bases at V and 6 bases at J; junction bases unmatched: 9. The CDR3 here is CATSDRGDNGYTF. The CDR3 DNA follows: TGTGCCACCTCGGACAGGGGCGATAATGGCTACACCTTC.

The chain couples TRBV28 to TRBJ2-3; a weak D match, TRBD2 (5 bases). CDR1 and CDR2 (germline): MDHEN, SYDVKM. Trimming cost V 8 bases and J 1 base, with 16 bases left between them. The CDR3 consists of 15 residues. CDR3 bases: TGTGCCAGCGCGTTCTGGGAGACCGGCACAGATACGCAGTATTTT. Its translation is CASAFWETGTDTQYF.

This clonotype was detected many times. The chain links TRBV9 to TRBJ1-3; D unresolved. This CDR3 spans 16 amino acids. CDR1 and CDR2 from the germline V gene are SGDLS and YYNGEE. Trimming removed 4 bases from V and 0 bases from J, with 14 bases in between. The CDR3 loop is CASSPRRGVSGNTIYF. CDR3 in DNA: TGTGCCAGCAGCCCTAGGCGTGGGGTCTCTGGAAACACCATATATTTT.

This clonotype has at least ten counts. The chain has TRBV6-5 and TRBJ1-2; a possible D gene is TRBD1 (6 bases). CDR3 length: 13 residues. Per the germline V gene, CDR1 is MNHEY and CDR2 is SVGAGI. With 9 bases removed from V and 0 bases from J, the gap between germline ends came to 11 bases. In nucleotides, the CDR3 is TGTGCCAGTCGGACAGTCGCTAACTATGGCTACACCTTC. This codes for CASRTVANYGYTF.

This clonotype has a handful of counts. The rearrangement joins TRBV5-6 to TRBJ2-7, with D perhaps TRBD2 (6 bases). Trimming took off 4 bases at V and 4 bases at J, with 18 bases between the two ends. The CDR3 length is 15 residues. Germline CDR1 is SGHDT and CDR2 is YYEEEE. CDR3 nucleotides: TGTGCCAGCAGCGGGGACTGGGGCGCGGAATACGAGCAGTACTTC. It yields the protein CASSGDWGAEYEQYF.

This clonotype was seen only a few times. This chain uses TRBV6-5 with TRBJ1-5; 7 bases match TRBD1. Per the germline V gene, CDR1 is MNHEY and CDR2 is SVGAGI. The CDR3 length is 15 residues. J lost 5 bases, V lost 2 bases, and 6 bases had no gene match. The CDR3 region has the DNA TGTGCCAGCAGTTACGGTTCAGGGGGGGATCAGCCCCAGCATTTT. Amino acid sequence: CASSYGSGGDQPQHF.

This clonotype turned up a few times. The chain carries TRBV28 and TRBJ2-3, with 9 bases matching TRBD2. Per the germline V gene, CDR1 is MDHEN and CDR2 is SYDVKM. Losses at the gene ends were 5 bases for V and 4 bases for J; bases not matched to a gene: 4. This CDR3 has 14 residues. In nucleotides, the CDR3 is TGTGCCAGCAGTCAGCCTAGCGGGGCAGATACGCAGTATTTT. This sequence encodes CASSQPSGADTQYF.

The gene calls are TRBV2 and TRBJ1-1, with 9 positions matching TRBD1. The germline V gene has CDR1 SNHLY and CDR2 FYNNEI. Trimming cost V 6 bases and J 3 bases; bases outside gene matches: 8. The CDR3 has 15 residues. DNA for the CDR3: TGTGCCAGCAGGTCGGGACAGGGTGTGGACACTGAAGCTTTCTTT. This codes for CASRSGQGVDTEAFF. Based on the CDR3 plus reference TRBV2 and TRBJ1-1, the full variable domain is EPEVTQTPSHQVTQMGQEVILRCVPISNHLYFYWYRQILGQKVEFLVSFYNNEISEKSEIFDDQFSVERPDGSNFTLKIRSTKLEDSAMYFCASRSGQGVDTEAFFGQGTRLTVV.

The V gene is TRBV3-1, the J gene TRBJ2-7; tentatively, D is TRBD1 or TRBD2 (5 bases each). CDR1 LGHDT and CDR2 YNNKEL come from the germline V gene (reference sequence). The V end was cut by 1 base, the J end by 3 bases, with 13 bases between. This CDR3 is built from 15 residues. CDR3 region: CASSQVGVGVYEQYF. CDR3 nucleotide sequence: TGTGCCAGCAGCCAAGTAGGTGTGGGGGTCTACGAGCAGTACTTC.

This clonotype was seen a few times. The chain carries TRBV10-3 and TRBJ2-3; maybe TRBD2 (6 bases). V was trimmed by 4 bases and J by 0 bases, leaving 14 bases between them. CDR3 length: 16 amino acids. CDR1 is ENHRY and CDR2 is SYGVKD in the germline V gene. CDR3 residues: CAISVGVGTSTDTQYF. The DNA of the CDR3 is TGTGCCATCAGTGTGGGAGTCGGGACTAGCACAGATACGCAGTATTTT.

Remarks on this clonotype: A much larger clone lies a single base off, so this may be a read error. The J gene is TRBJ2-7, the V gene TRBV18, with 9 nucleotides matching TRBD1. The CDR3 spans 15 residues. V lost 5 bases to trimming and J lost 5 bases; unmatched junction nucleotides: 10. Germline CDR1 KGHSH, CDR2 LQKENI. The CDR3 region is CASSGSGQGYHEQYF. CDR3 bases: TGTGCCAGCTCAGGCTCCGGACAGGGGTACCACGAGCAGTACTTC.

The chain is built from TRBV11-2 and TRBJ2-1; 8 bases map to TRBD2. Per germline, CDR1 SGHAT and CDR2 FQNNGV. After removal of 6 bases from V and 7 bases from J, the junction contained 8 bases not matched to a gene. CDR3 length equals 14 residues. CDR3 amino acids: CASRLAVRRNEQFF. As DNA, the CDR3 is TGTGCCAGCAGACTAGCGGTAAGGAGGAATGAGCAGTTCTTC.

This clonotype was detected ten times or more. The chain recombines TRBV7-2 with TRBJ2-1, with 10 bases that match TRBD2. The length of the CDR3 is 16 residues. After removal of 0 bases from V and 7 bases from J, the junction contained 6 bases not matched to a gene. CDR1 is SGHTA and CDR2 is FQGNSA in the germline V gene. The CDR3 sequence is CASSLAPAGGPNEQFF. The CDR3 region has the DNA TGTGCCAGCAGCTTAGCCCCAGCGGGAGGGCCGAATGAGCAGTTCTTC.

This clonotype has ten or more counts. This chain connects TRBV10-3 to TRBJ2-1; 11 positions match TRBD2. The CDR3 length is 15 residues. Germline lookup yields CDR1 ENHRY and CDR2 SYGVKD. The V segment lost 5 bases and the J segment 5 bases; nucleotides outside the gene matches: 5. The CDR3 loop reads CAISQTSGEDNEQFF. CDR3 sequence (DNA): TGTGCCATCAGTCAGACTAGCGGGGAAGACAATGAGCAGTTCTTC.

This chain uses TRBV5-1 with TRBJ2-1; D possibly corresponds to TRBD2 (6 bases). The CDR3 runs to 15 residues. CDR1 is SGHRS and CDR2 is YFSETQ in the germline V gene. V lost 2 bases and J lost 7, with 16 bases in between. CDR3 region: CASSLGLTGWNEQFF. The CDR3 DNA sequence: TGCGCCAGCAGCTTAGGACTAACGGGTTGGAATGAGCAGTTCTTC.

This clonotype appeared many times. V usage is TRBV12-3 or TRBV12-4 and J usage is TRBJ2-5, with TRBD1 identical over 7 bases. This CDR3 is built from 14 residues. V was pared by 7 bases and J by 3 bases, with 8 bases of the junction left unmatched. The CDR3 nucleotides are TGTGCCAGCATCCGAAGGGGGACAGAAGAGACCCAGTACTTC. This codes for CASIRRGTEETQYF.

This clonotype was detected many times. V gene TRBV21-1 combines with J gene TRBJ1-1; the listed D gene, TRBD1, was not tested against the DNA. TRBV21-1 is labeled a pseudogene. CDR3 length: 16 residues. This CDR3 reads CASSRQGRRSNTEAFF. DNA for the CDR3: TGTGCCAGCAGCAGACAGGGGCGCAGATCGAACACTGAAGCTTTCTTT.

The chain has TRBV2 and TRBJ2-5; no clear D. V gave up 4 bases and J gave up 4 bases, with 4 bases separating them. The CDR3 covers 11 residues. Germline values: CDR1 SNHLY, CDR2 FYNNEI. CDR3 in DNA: TGTGCCAGCAGTGCAGCAGAGACCCAGTACTTC. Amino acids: CASSAAETQYF.

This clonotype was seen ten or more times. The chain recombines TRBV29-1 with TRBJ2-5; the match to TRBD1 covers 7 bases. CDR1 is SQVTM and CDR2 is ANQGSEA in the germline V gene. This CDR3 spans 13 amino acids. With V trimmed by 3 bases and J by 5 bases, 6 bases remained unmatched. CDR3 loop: CSVDPTGAETQYF. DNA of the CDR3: TGCAGCGTTGACCCCACAGGGGCGGAGACCCAGTACTTC. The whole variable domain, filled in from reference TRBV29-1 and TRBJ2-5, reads SAVISQKPSRDICQRGTSLTIQCQVDSQVTMMFWYRQQPGQSLTLIATANQGSEATYESGFVIDKFPISRPNLTFSTLTVSNMSPEDSSIYLCSVDPTGAETQYFGPGTRLLVL.

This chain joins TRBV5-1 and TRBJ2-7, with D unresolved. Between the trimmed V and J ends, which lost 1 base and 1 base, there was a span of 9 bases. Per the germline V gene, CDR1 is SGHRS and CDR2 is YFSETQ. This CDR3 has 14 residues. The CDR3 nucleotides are TGCGCCAGCAGCTTGCCAGGCCTTTCCTACGAGCAGTACTTC. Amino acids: CASSLPGLSYEQYF.

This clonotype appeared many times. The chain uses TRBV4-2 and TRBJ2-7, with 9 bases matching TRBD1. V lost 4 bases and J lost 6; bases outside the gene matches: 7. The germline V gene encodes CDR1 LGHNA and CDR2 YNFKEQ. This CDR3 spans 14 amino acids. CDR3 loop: CASSLGQGRSEQYF. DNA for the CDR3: TGTGCCAGCAGCCTGGGACAGGGCCGCTCCGAGCAGTACTTC.

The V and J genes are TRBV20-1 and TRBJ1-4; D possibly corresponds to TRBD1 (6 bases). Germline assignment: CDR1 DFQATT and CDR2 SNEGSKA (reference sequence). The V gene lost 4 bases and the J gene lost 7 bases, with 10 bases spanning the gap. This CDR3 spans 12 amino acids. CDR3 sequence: CSAIRGSEKLFF. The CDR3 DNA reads TGCAGTGCTATCAGGGGCAGTGAAAAACTGTTTTTT.

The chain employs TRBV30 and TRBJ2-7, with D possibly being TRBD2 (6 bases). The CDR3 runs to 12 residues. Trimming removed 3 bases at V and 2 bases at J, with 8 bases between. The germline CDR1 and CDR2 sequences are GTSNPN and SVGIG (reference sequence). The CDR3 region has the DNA TGTGCCTGGAGCGGAGGGGCCTACGAGCAGTACTTC. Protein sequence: CAWSGGAYEQYF.